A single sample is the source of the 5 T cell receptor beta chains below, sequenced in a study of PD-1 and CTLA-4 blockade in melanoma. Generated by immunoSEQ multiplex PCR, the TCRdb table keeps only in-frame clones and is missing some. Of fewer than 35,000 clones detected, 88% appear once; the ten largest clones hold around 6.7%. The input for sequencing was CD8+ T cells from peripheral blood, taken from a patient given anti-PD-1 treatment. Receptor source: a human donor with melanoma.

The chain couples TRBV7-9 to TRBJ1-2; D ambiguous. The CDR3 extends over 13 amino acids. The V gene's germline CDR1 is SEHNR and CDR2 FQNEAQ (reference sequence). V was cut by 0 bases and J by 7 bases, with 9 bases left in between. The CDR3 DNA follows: TGTGCCAGCAGCTTAGCTGGTCAGAGTGGCTACACCTTC. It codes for CASSLAGQSGYTF.

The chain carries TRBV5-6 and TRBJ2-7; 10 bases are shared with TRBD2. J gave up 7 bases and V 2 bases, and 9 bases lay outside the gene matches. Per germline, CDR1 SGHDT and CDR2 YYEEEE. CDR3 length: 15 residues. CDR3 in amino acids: CASSFPSGGAVEQYF. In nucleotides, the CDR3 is TGTGCCAGCAGCTTCCCCAGCGGGGGGGCGGTGGAGCAGTACTTC.

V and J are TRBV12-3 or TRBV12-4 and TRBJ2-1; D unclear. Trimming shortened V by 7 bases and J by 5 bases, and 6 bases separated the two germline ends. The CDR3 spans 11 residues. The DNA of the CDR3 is TGTGCCAGCACCCTGAACAATGAGCAGTTCTTC. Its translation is CASTLNNEQFF.

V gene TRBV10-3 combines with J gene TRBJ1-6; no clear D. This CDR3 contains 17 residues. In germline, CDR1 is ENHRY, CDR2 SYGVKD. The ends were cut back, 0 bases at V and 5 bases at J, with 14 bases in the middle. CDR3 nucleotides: TGTGCCATCAGTGAGTCGCTGCAGGTTAAGGATAATTCACCCCTCCACTTT. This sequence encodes CAISESLQVKDNSPLHF.

CDR3 amino acids: CASSYGGGSYEQYF. In nucleotides, the CDR3 is TGTGCCAGCAGTTACGGTGGGGGATCCTACGAGCAGTACTTC. The chain carries TRBV7-9 and TRBJ2-7, with D perhaps matching TRBD1 or TRBD2 (5 bases each). Trimming pared 6 bases from V and 1 base from J, leaving 13 bases between. The CDR3 sequence is 14 residues long. Germline V CDR1 and CDR2: SEHNR, FQNEAQ (reference sequence). Looking up the rest from reference TRBV7-9 and TRBJ2-7 gives the full variable domain: DTGVSQNPRHKITKRGQNVTFRCDPISEHNRLYWYRQTLGQGPEFLTYFQNEAQLEKSRLLSDRFSAERPKGSFSTLEIQRTEQGDSAMYLCASSYGGGSYEQYFGPGTRLTVT.